The T cell receptor beta chain under discussion was sequenced for a study of T cells after yellow fever vaccination. Study conclusions and caveats: Post-booster reappearance was seen for most primary-vaccination clones (about 95% CD4, 75% to 90% CD8).

A universal primer site and UMIs were added as TCR cDNA was made by 5'RACE template switching. TCRdb independently ran MiXCR on the 5' RACE reads; one entry per CDR3 protein. In the table there are around 100,000 distinct CDR3 sequences, about 6% of which are singletons. The CDR3 length is 13 residues. Trimming pared 10 bases from V and 4 bases from J, leaving 15 bases between. Germline values: CDR1 MNHEY, CDR2 SMNVEV (reference sequence). In regard to this clonotype: Antigen specificity is unknown.

The sequenced sample was CD8+ T cells sorted from PBMCs, obtained 10 days after the yellow fever booster vaccination. The TCR comes from a man aged 18 to 29 who received the YFV17D yellow fever vaccine. The gene calls are TRBV27 and TRBJ2-3; D perhaps matches TRBD2 (5 bases). In DNA form, the CDR3 reads TGTGCCACCAGCCGGGGTTGGGCAGATACGCAGTATTTT. It specifies CATSRGWADTQYF.